These 15 T cell receptor beta chains were sequenced from one sample in a study of identical twins. TCRdb re-called the 5' RACE reads through MiXCR, storing one row per CDR3 protein. The table shows around 1.7 million distinct CDR3 sequences, with roughly a third occurring only once. The sequenced material came from cord blood. Every receptor here comes from a newborn girl in good health.

This clonotype appeared many times. This chain joins TRBV5-1 and TRBJ2-5, with TRBD2 as a possible D gene (5 bases). The CDR3 contains 15 residues. Per germline, CDR1 SGHRS and CDR2 YFSETQ. The V gene lost 3 bases and the J gene lost 2 bases, with 14 bases spanning the gap. CDR3 coding DNA: TGCGCCAGCAGCTCGATATTGAGGGTACAAGAGACCCAGTACTTC. It yields the protein CASSSILRVQETQYF.

The chain uses TRBV19 and TRBJ2-7, with D perhaps given as TRBD1 or TRBD2 (5 bases each). V was pared by 3 bases and J by 2 bases, with 8 bases between. The germline CDR1 and CDR2 sequences are LNHDA and SQIVND (reference sequence). The CDR3 is made up of 13 amino acids. The CDR3 is CASSIEGPYEQYF. The DNA for the CDR3 is TGTGCCAGTAGTATCGAGGGGCCCTACGAGCAGTACTTC. Full variable domain (remainder filled in from reference TRBV19 and TRBJ2-7): DGGITQSPKYLFRKEGQNVTLSCEQNLNHDAMYWYRQDPGQGLRLIYYSQIVNDFQKGDIAEGYSVSREKKESFPLTVTSAQKNPTAFYLCASSIEGPYEQYFGPGTRLTVT.

This clonotype showed up just a few times. The chain links TRBV2 to TRBJ1-2; D is uncertain. CDR1 and CDR2 from the germline V gene are SNHLY and FYNNEI. V lost 3 bases, J lost 4 bases, and 9 bases lay in between. The CDR3 is made up of 13 amino acids. The CDR3 DNA follows: TGTGCCAGCAGTGAGAGAGGACTCTATGGCTACACCTTC. As protein: CASSERGLYGYTF.

This clonotype occurred a few times. The CDR3 sequence: CASSASINYGYTF. DNA for the CDR3: TGCGCCAGCAGCGCTAGCATTAACTATGGCTACACCTTC. The chain combines TRBV5-1 with TRBJ1-2; D is uncertain. V lost 4 bases, J lost 1 base, and 8 bases lay in between. From germline, CDR1 is SGHRS and CDR2 YFSETQ. This CDR3 spans 13 amino acids.

This clonotype was picked up a small number of times. The V call is TRBV28, the J call TRBJ2-7; 8 bases line up with TRBD1. V trimming: 2 bases; J trimming: 2 bases; junction bases outside the gene matches: 5. CDR1 and CDR2 (germline): MDHEN, SYDVKM. This CDR3 region has 15 residues. The CDR3 DNA reads TGTGCCAGCAGTTTACGAAGACAGGGGCCCTACGAGCAGTACTTC. Translation: CASSLRRQGPYEQYF. Combining the CDR3 with reference TRBV28 and TRBJ2-7 gives the whole variable domain DVKVTQSSRYLVKRTGEKVFLECVQDMDHENMFWYRQDPGLGLRLIYFSYDVKMKEKGDIPEGYSVSREKKERFSLILESASTNQTSMYLCASSLRRQGPYEQYFGPGTRLTVT.

Note on this clonotype: A read error may produce the germline difference seen at one junction end. The chain uses TRBV20-1 and TRBJ2-7; 7 bases line up with TRBD2. The germline V gene has CDR1 DFQATT and CDR2 SNEGSKA (reference sequence). The CDR3 loop spans 13 amino acids. The DNA of the CDR3 is TGCAGTGCTGGAGCGGGAAACTCCTGCGAGCAGTACTTC. Amino acid sequence: CSAGAGNSCEQYF.

The J gene is TRBJ1-2, the V gene TRBV20-1, with a possible D match to TRBD1 (6 bases). The CDR3 has 12 amino acids. Trimming took off 6 bases at V and 5 bases at J, with 13 bases between the two ends. Germline values: CDR1 DFQATT, CDR2 SNEGSKA (reference sequence). The CDR3 reads CSAQGGDYGYTF. DNA of the CDR3: TGCAGTGCCCAAGGGGGGGATTATGGCTACACCTTC.

This clonotype was picked up a small number of times. The rearrangement joins TRBV24-1 to TRBJ1-1, with D hard to call. Germline loops: CDR1 KGHDR, CDR2 SFDVKD. This CDR3 contains 13 residues. V was clipped by 5 bases and J by 1 base, with 7 bases between them. For the CDR3, the DNA is TGTGCCACCAGTGGTCATCCGAACACTGAAGCTTTCTTT. Amino acids: CATSGHPNTEAFF.

The chain employs TRBV3-1 and TRBJ2-7; 7 bases line up with TRBD1. The V segment lost 1 base and the J segment 6 bases; nucleotides outside the gene matches: 6. Germline V gene data show CDR1 as LGHDT and CDR2 as YNNKEL (reference sequence). This CDR3 comprises 14 residues. CDR3 loop: CASSQGGGLGEQYF. The DNA for the CDR3 is TGTGCCAGCAGCCAAGGAGGGGGCCTCGGCGAGCAGTACTTC.

This clonotype was seen more than once but under ten times. The CDR3 protein is CASSLGGQGDEKLFF. For the CDR3, the DNA is TGTGCCAGCAGTTTAGGGGGACAGGGTGATGAAAAACTGTTTTTT. The chain is built from TRBV28 and TRBJ1-4; 9 nucleotides align to TRBD1. CDR1 and CDR2 (germline): MDHEN, SYDVKM. The CDR3 runs 15 residues. The ends lost 2 bases at V and 6 bases at J; junction bases unmatched: 4.

The rearrangement joins TRBV5-1 to TRBJ2-3; 9 bases fit TRBD2. The J segment lost 0 bases and the V segment lost 0 bases, leaving 2 bases of the junction unmatched. The CDR3 is made up of 16 amino acids. Germline assignment: CDR1 SGHRS and CDR2 YFSETQ. The CDR3 coding sequence is TGCGCCAGCAGCTTGGATGCGGGAGGGAGCACAGATACGCAGTATTTT. Translated, it gives CASSLDAGGSTDTQYF.

This clonotype was picked up a small number of times. This chain links TRBV2 with TRBJ1-1; TRBD1 matches 12 bases. The CDR3 consists of 15 residues. V shed 4 bases, J shed 2 bases, and the junction held 2 bases outside the gene matches. CDR1 is SNHLY and CDR2 is FYNNEI in the germline V gene. DNA for the CDR3: TGTGCCAGCAGTGGGGACAGGGGGCGAAACACTGAAGCTTTCTTT. It codes for CASSGDRGRNTEAFF.

This rearrangement joins TRBV6-5 to TRBJ1-3; 7 bases map to TRBD1. Trimming removed 7 bases from V and 0 bases from J; junction bases left unmatched: 6. This CDR3 spans 15 amino acids. Germline V CDR1 and CDR2: MNHEY, SVGAGI. CDR3 in DNA: TGTGCCAGCATCCGCCGGGACAGCTCTGGAAACACCATATATTTT. Translated: CASIRRDSSGNTIYF.

This sequence joins TRBV12-3 or TRBV12-4 and TRBJ2-1, with D possibly matching TRBD1 (7 bases). Between the trimmed V and J ends, which lost 3 bases and 7 bases, there was a span of 13 bases. The CDR3 is 14 amino acids. The CDR3 here is CASSFGPGGNEQFF. The CDR3 coding sequence is TGTGCCAGCAGTTTTGGACCAGGGGGGAATGAGCAGTTCTTC.

This chain connects TRBV11-2 to TRBJ2-3; D unclear. The V end lost 7 bases, the J end lost 4 bases, and 12 bases lay between the germline ends. The CDR3 is 13 amino acids. Germline V CDR1 and CDR2: SGHAT, FQNNGV. Here the CDR3 reads CASTHFYPDTQYF. CDR3 nucleotides: TGTGCCAGCACCCATTTTTACCCAGATACGCAGTATTTT.